This TCR beta chain was sequenced for a study of T cell repertoires in cytomegalovirus infection. Study in general: Both a matching HLA type and CMV infection were indicated by public TCR beta signatures.

MiXCR was run by TCRdb on the reads, yielding one entry per CDR3 protein. The sample yields around 310,000 distinct CDR3 sequences, almost 30% seen once. This clonotype has only a few counts. Its antigen is currently unknown. Germline V gene sequence: CDR1 LNHDA, CDR2 SQIVND (reference sequence). V lost 7 bases to trimming and J lost 5 bases; unmatched junction nucleotides: 2. The CDR3 has 12 amino acids. This receptor was taken from a human donor in good health (CMV status not recorded). Some clones in this sample may be carry-over from other donors' samples. This sample comprised cultured PBMCs, obtained from culture after CMV antigen stimulation. This rearrangement joins TRBV19 to TRBJ2-3; 8 nucleotides line up with TRBD2. In DNA form, the CDR3 reads TGTGCCAGTACTAGCGGGCGAGATACGCAGTATTTT. Residues: CASTSGRDTQYF.